The clone carrying this TCR beta chain showed up many times. Its antigen is as yet unknown. These data originate in a study of blood T cells in healthy people across ages. Study findings and constraints: Compared with aged donors, long-lived donors showed fewer expanded clones, suggesting selection. Roughly linearly, TCR beta diversity per million T cells fell as age increased.

A second PCR, run for roughly 7 to 11 cycles, used a sample-barcoded 5' primer plus a J-beta primer mix. A single record per CDR3 protein comes from TCRdb applying MiXCR to the 5' RACE reads. There are hundreds of thousands of distinct CDR3 sequences in the sample; about 30% occur only once, and 15% lies in the top ten. Germline V lookup: CDR1 LGHNA, CDR2 YNFKEQ. V was cut by 4 bases and J by 3 bases, with 15 bases left in between. There are 15 residues in the CDR3. The sequence was collected from a woman older than 75 in good health. Material: blood. This chain joins TRBV4-2 and TRBJ2-5, with D perhaps matching TRBD2 (6 bases). The DNA of the CDR3 is TGTGCCAGCAGCCCGCGGGATTATGGGGAAGAGACCCAGTACTTC. Protein: CASSPRDYGEETQYF.